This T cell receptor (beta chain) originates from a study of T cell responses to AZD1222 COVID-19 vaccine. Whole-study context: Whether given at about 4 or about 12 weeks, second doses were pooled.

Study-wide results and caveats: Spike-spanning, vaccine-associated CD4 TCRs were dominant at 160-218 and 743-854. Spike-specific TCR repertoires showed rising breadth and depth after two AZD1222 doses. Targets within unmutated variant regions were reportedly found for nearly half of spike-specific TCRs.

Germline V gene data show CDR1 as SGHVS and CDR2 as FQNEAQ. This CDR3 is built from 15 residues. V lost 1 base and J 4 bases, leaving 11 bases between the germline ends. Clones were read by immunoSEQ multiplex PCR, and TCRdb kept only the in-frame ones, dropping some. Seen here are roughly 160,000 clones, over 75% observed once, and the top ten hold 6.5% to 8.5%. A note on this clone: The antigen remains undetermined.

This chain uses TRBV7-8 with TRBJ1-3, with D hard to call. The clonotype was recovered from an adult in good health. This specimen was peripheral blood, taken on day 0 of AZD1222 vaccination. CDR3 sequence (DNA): TGTGCCAGCAGCTTAGGTGTGGTGGCGGGAAACACCATATATTTT. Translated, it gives CASSLGVVAGNTIYF.